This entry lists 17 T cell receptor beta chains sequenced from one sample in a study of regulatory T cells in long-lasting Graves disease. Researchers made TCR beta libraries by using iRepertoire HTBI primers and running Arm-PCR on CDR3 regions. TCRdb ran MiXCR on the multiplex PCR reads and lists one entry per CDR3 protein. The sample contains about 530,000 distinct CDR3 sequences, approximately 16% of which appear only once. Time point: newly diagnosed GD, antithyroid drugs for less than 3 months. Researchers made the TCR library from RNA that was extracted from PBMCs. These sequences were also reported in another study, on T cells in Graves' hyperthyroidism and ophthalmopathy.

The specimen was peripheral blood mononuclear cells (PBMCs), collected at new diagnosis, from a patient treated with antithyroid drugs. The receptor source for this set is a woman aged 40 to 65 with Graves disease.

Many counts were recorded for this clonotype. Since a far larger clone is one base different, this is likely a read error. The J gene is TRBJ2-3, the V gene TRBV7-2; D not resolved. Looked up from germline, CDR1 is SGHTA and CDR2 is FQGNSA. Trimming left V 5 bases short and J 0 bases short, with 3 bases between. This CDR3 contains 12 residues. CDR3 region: CASSTSTDTQYF. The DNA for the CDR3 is TGTGCCAGCAGCACTAGCACAGATACGCAGTATTTT.

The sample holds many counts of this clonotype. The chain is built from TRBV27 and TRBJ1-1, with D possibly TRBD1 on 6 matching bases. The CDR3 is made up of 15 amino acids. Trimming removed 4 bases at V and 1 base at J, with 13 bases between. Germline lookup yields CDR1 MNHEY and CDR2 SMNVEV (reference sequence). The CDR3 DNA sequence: TGTGCCAGCAGTTCCCTCCGACAGGCGAACACTGAAGCTTTCTTT. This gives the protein CASSSLRQANTEAFF.

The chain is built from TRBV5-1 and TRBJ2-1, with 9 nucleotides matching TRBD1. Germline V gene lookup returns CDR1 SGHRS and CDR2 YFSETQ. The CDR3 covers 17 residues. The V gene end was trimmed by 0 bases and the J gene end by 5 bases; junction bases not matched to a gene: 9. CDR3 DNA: TGCGCCAGCAGCTTGGGGCCCACAGGGGGCGTAAACAATGAGCAGTTCTTC. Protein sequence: CASSLGPTGGVNNEQFF.

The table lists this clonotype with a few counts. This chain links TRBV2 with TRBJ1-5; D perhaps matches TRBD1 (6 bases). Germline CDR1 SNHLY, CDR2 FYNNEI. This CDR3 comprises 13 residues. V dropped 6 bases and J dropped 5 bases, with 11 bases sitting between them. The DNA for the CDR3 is TGTGCCAGCAGGGACGGGGGGCATCAGCCCCAGCATTTT. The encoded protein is CASRDGGHQPQHF.

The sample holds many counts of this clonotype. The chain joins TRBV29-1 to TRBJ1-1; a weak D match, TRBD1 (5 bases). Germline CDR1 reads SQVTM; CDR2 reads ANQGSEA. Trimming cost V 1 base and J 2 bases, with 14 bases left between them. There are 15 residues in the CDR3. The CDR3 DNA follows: TGCAGCGTTGAAGCATGGGACGGCTTAAACACTGAAGCTTTCTTT. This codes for CSVEAWDGLNTEAFF.

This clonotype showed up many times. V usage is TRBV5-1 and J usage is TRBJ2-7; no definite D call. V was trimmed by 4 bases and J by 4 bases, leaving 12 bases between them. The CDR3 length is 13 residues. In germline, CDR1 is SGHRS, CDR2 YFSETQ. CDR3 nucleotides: TGCGCCAGCAGCGTGGACCCCTCTTACGAGCAGTACTTC. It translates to CASSVDPSYEQYF. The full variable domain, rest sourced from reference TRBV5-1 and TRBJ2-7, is KAGVTQTPRYLIKTRGQQVTLSCSPISGHRSVSWYQQTPGQGLQFLFEYFSETQRNKGNFPGRFSGRQFSNSRSEMNVSTLELGDSALYLCASSVDPSYEQYFGPGTRLTVT.

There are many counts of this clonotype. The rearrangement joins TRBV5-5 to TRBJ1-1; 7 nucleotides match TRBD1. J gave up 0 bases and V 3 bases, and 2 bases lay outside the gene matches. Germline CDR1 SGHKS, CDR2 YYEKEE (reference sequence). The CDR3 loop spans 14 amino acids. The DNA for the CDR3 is TGTGCCAGCAGCTGGGGACAGATGAACACTGAAGCTTTCTTT. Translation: CASSWGQMNTEAFF.

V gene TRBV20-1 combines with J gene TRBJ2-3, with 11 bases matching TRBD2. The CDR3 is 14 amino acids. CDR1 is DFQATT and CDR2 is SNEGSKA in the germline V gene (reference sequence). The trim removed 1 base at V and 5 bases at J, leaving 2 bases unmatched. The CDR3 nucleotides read TGCAGTGCTAGAGGACTAGCGGGGATAGATACGCAGTATTTT. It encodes CSARGLAGIDTQYF.

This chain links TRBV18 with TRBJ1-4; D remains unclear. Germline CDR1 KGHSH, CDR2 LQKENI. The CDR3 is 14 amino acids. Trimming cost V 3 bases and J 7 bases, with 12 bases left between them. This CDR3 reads CASSPKALGEKLFF. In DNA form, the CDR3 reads TGTGCCAGCTCACCTAAGGCTTTGGGTGAAAAACTGTTTTTT.

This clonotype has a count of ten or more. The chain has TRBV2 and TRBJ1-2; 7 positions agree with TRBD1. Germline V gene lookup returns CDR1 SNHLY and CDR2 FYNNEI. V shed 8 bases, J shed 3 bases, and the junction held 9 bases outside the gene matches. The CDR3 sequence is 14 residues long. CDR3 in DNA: TGTGCCAGCTCGCCTTCGACAGGGTACTATGGCTACACCTTC. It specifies CASSPSTGYYGYTF. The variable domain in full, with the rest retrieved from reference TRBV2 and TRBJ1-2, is EPEVTQTPSHQVTQMGQEVILRCVPISNHLYFYWYRQILGQKVEFLVSFYNNEISEKSEIFDDQFSVERPDGSNFTLKIRSTKLEDSAMYFCASSPSTGYYGYTFGSGTRLTVV.

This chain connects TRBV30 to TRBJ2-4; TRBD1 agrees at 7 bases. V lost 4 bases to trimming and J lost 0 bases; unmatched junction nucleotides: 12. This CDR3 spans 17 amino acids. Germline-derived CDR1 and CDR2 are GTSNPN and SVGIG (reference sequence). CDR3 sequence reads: CAWNRGLRFEAKNIQYF. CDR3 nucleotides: TGTGCCTGGAACAGGGGTTTAAGGTTTGAAGCCAAAAACATTCAGTACTTC.

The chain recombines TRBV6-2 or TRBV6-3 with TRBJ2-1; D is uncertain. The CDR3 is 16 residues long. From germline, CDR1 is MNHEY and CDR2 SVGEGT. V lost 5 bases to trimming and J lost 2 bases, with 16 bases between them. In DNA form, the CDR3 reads TGTGCCAGCAGTCTAATCCAGCGCTCGCCCTACAATGAGCAGTTCTTC. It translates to CASSLIQRSPYNEQFF.

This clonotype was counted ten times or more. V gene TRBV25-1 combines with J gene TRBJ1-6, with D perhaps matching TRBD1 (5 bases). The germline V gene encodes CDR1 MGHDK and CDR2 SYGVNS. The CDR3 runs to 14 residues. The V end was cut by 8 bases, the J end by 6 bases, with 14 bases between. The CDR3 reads CASSIQGINSPLHF. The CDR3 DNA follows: TGTGCCAGCTCCATTCAGGGAATTAATTCACCCCTCCACTTT.

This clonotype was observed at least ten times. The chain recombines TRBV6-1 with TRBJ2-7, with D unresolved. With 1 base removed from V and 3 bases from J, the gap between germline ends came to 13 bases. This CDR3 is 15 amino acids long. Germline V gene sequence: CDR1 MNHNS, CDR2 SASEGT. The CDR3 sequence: CASSEDEVRSYEQYF. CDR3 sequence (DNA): TGTGCCAGCAGTGAAGACGAAGTCCGGAGCTACGAGCAGTACTTC.

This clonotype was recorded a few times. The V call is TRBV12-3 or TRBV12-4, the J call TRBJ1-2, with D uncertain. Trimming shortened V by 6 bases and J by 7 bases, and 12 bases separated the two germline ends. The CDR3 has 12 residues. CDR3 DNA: TGTGCCAGCAGCCAAAACCCCCTTGGCTACACCTTC. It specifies CASSQNPLGYTF.

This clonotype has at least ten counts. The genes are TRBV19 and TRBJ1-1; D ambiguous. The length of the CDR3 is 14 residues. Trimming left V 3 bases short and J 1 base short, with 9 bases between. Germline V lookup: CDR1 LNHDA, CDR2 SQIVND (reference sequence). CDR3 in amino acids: CASSIGVANTEAFF. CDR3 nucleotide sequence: TGTGCCAGTAGTATCGGAGTGGCGAACACTGAAGCTTTCTTT.

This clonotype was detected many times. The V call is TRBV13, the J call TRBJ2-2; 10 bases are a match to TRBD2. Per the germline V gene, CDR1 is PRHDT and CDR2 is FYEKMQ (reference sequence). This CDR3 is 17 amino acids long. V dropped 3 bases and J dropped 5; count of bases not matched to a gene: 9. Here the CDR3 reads CASSFVLAGVRTGELFF. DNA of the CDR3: TGTGCCAGCAGCTTCGTGCTAGCGGGGGTTCGTACCGGGGAGCTGTTTTTT. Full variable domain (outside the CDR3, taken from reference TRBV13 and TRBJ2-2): AAGVIQSPRHLIKEKRETATLKCYPIPRHDTVYWYQQGPGQDPQFLISFYEKMQSDKGSIPDRFSAQQFSDYHSELNMSSLELGDSALYFCASSFVLAGVRTGELFFGEGSRLTVL.